The rows below give T cell receptor beta chains drawn from one sample of a study of shared clonotypes between healthy human individuals. Some clones are missing from TCRdb's copy, which holds only in-frame ones; the method was immunoSEQ multiplex PCR. The sample lists around 980,000 clones; about four fifths were seen once. Sequenced material: memory CD4+ T cells from PBMCs. Receptors were obtained from a man aged 18-30 years in good health. Some clones in this sample may be carry-over from other donors' samples. The CDR3 runs from the conserved cysteine through the conserved F or W. A D gene is named only where the DNA matches it firmly. Some rows mark clone size as missing; the rest say once, few, many or name a class of expanded clone.

once,TRBV11-1,16,NA,TRBJ2-3,TGTGCCAGCAGCTTATCGGGCCCGGGGGCGCCAGATACGCAGTATTTT,CASSLSGPGAPDTQYF
NA,TRBV5-4,15,NA,TRBJ2-1,TGTGCCAGCACGCCCGAGCGGGTTTCCTACAATGAGCAGTTCTTC,CASTPERVSYNEQFF
NA,TRBV18,19,TRBD2,TRBJ2-7,TGTGCCAGCTCACCACCGGAGTCAAGTGGGCTAGCGGGCACCTACGAGCAGTACTTC,CASSPPESSGLAGTYEQYF
NA,TRBV27,14,TRBD1,TRBJ1-2,TGTGCCAGCAGCCGCCCGGGACAGAACTATGGCTACACCTTC,CASSRPGQNYGYTF
NA,TRBV25-1,13,NA,TRBJ1-3,TGTGCCAGCAGTAGGGAGTCTGGAAACACCATATATTTT,CASSRESGNTIYF
NA,TRBV14,17,TRBD1,TRBJ2-3,TGTGCCAGCAGCCAAGGGACAGGGCTCTTACCCACAGATACGCAGTATTTT,CASSQGTGLLPTDTQYF
NA,TRBV7-2,16,TRBD2,TRBJ2-1,TGTGCCAGCACCTTCTCGGGGGGGTTCTCCTACAATGAGCAGTTCTTC,CASTFSGGFSYNEQFF
NA,TRBV5-1,15,NA,TRBJ2-3,TGCGCCAGCAGCTTGGCCCCAGGGGTCGGGGATACGCAGTATTTT,CASSLAPGVGDTQYF
NA,TRBV28,16,NA,TRBJ2-2,TGTGCCACACTTTTTACGGGGGGCTCAAACACCGGGGAGCTGTTTTTT,CATLFTGGSNTGELFF
few,TRBV7-9,14,TRBD1,TRBJ1-5,TGTGCCAGCAGCTTTGGACAGGTCCAGCAGCCCCAGCATTTT,CASSFGQVQQPQHF
NA,TRBV19,17,NA,TRBJ1-3,TGTGCCAGTAGTATAAAGGCAACGGGGAGGCTAAGAAACACCATATATTTT,CASSIKATGRLRNTIYF
many,TRBV18,12,TRBD2,TRBJ2-4,TGTGCCAGCTCACCACCCGGGGGGTCTCAGTACTTC,CASSPPGGSQYF
few,TRBV15,16,NA,TRBJ1-4,TGTGCCACCAGCAGAGGCTTTTGGGGGACTAATGAAAAACTGTTTTTT,CATSRGFWGTNEKLFF
NA,TRBV30,15,TRBD1,TRBJ1-6,TGTGCCTGGAGTGATTATGACAGGGAAGGAAAGCCCCTCCACTTT,CAWSDYDREGKPLHF
NA,TRBV7-2,14,NA,TRBJ2-7,TGTGCCAGCAGCTTAATCCCACAGCACTACGAGCAGTACTTC,CASSLIPQHYEQYF
NA,TRBV2,14,NA,TRBJ2-7,TGTGCCAGCAAAGCGAATCCGACTATCTACGAGCAGTACTTC,CASKANPTIYEQYF
NA,TRBV6-1,17,TRBD2,TRBJ2-1,TGTGCCAGCAGTGAATACCTGGGGGGACTAGTCAGCAATGAGCAGTTCTTC,CASSEYLGGLVSNEQFF